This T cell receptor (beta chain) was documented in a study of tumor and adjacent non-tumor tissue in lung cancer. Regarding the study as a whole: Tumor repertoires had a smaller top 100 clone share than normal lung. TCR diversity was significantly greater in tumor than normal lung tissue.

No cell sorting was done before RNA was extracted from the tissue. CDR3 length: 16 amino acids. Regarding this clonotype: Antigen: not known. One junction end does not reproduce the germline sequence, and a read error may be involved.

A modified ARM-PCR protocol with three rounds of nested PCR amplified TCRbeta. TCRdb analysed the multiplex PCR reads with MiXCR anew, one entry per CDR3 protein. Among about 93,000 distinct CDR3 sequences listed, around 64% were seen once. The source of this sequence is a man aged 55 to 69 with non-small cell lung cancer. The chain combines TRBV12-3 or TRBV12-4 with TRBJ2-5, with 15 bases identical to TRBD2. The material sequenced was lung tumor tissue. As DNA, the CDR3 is TGTGCCAGCAGTTCAGGACTAGCGGGAGGGAGGGAGATCCAGTACTTC. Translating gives CASSSGLAGGREIQYF.